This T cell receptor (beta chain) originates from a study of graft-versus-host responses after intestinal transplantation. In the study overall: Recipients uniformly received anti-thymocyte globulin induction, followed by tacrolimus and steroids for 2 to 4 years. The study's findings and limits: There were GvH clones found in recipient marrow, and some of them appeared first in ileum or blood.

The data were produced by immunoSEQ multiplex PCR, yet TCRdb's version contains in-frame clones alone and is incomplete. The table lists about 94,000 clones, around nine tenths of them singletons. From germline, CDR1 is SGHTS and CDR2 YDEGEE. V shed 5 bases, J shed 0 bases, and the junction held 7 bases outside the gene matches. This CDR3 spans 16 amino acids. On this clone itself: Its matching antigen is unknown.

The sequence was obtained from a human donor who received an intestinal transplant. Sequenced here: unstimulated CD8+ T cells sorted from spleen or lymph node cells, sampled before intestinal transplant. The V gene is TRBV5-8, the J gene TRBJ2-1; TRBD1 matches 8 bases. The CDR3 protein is CASRSDRAGSYNEQFF. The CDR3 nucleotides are TGTGCCAGCAGGTCGGACAGGGCGGGCTCCTACAATGAGCAGTTCTTC. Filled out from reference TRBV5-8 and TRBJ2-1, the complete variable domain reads EAGVTQSPTHLIKTRGQQATLRCSPISGHTSVYWYQQALGLGLQFLLWYDEGEERNRGNFPPRFSGRQFPNYSSELNVNALELEDSALYLCASRSDRAGSYNEQFFGPGTRLTVL.